The rows below give T cell receptor beta chains drawn from one sample of a study of OX40 agonist ivuxolimab in advanced cancers. Some clones are missing from TCRdb's copy, which holds only in-frame ones; the method was immunoSEQ multiplex PCR. The profile covers roughly 87,000 clones, with approximately 92% appearing a single time and 6.5% to 9.5% taken by the ten largest. Sequencing used CD4+ or CD8+ T cells sorted from blood, obtained in a trial of the OX40 agonist ivuxolimab. The origin of the receptors is an adult with an advanced solid tumor such as melanoma, head and neck, liver or kidney cancer. Both conserved end residues are part of each CDR3. The order of the fields is V gene, clone size, D gene, J gene, CDR3 DNA, CDR3 protein. D genes are given only for firm matches. Clone size is given for some rows only: seen once, a few or many times, or a class if the clone is expanded.

v_call: TRBV27
clone_size: .
d_call: TRBD2
j_call: TRBJ2-1
cdr3_nt: TGTGCCAGCAGTTTATTGGGGGGGAGCTCCTACAATGAGCAGTTCTTC
cdr3_aa: CASSLLGGSSYNEQFF

v_call: TRBV7-9
clone_size: .
d_call: .
j_call: TRBJ1-3
cdr3_nt: TGTGCCAGCAGCGGCCCTTACCCTGGAAACACCATATATTTT
cdr3_aa: CASSGPYPGNTIYF

v_call: TRBV11-2
clone_size: .
d_call: .
j_call: TRBJ2-2
cdr3_nt: TGTGCCAGCAGCTGGGGGGCAGTCCCCACCGGGGAGCTGTTTTTT
cdr3_aa: CASSWGAVPTGELFF

v_call: TRBV5-4
clone_size: .
d_call: TRBD2
j_call: TRBJ2-1
cdr3_nt: TGTGCCAGCAGCCCGCTAGCGGGGGACGGGAATGAGCAGTTCTTC
cdr3_aa: CASSPLAGDGNEQFF

v_call: TRBV11-2
clone_size: .
d_call: .
j_call: TRBJ1-5
cdr3_nt: TGTGCCAGCAGCCCGACGGGGCTCACTCAGCCCCAGCATTTT
cdr3_aa: CASSPTGLTQPQHF

v_call: TRBV7-9
clone_size: .
d_call: .
j_call: TRBJ2-2
cdr3_nt: TGTGCCAGCAGCTCCCTCGGGCGGACGGAAAACACCGGGGAGCTGTTTTTT
cdr3_aa: CASSSLGRTENTGELFF

v_call: TRBV4-1
clone_size: .
d_call: TRBD2
j_call: TRBJ2-7
cdr3_nt: TGCGCCAGCAGCCTTAGCAGCGGGGGCGCGTCCTACGAGCAGTACTTC
cdr3_aa: CASSLSSGGASYEQYF

v_call: TRBV6-5
clone_size: .
d_call: .
j_call: TRBJ2-3
cdr3_nt: TGTGCCAGCAGTTATGGTTCAGGGCTCGGGGATACGCAGTATTTT
cdr3_aa: CASSYGSGLGDTQYF

v_call: TRBV11-2
clone_size: once
d_call: .
j_call: TRBJ1-5
cdr3_nt: TGTGCCAGCAGCTTAGAGGGCAATAGCAATCAGCCCCAGCATTTT
cdr3_aa: CASSLEGNSNQPQHF

v_call: TRBV7-8
clone_size: .
d_call: TRBD1
j_call: TRBJ2-4
cdr3_nt: TGTGCCAGCAGCTTGGGACAGGGGAGGGACATTCAGTACTTC
cdr3_aa: CASSLGQGRDIQYF

v_call: TRBV5-4
clone_size: .
d_call: .
j_call: TRBJ2-1
cdr3_nt: TGTGCCAGCAGCTGGGGTACAGGAGGGTTCAATGAGCAGTTCTTC
cdr3_aa: CASSWGTGGFNEQFF

v_call: TRBV11-2
clone_size: .
d_call: TRBD2
j_call: TRBJ2-7
cdr3_nt: TGTGCCAGCAGCACCGGGACTAGCTCCTACGAGCAGTACTTC
cdr3_aa: CASSTGTSSYEQYF

v_call: TRBV6-5
clone_size: .
d_call: TRBD1
j_call: TRBJ1-5
cdr3_nt: TGTGCCACGGGGACAGCCGGTCAGCCCCAGCATTTT
cdr3_aa: CATGTAGQPQHF

v_call: TRBV9
clone_size: .
d_call: .
j_call: TRBJ1-2
cdr3_nt: TGTGCCAGCAGCGTAGCTACGGCAGGTGGCCTCAATGGCTACACCTTC
cdr3_aa: CASSVATAGGLNGYTF

v_call: TRBV19
clone_size: once
d_call: .
j_call: TRBJ1-3
cdr3_nt: TGTGCCAGTAGTATTTTTGGGTCTGGAAACACCATATATTTT
cdr3_aa: CASSIFGSGNTIYF

v_call: TRBV11-3
clone_size: .
d_call: .
j_call: TRBJ2-1
cdr3_nt: TGTGCCAGCAGCCAATCTTACGGGACCTCCTACAATGAGCAGTTCTTC
cdr3_aa: CASSQSYGTSYNEQFF

v_call: TRBV27
clone_size: few
d_call: TRBD2
j_call: TRBJ2-2
cdr3_nt: TGTGCCAGCAGTTTATCGGGGCCGTTGGGGGGGACCGGGGAGCTGTTTTTT
cdr3_aa: CASSLSGPLGGTGELFF

v_call: TRBV5-1
clone_size: .
d_call: .
j_call: TRBJ2-3
cdr3_nt: TGCGCCAGCAGTCGCCTAGGGGGGTCTGGAGATACGCAGTATTTT
cdr3_aa: CASSRLGGSGDTQYF

v_call: TRBV12-2
clone_size: .
d_call: .
j_call: TRBJ2-1
cdr3_nt: TGTGCAAGTCGCTTAAGCGGGGGACTGGGCGAGCAGTTCTTC
cdr3_aa: CASRLSGGLGEQFF

v_call: TRBV6-5
clone_size: .
d_call: .
j_call: TRBJ1-1
cdr3_nt: TGTGCCAGCAGTTACTCGACAGGTACTAATGAAGCTTTCTTT
cdr3_aa: CASSYSTGTNEAFF

v_call: TRBV9
clone_size: .
d_call: TRBD2
j_call: TRBJ2-1
cdr3_nt: TGTGCCAGCAGCGGGGCCGGGACTAGCAGTCATGAGCAGTTCTTC
cdr3_aa: CASSGAGTSSHEQFF

v_call: TRBV6-5
clone_size: .
d_call: .
j_call: TRBJ2-3
cdr3_nt: TGTGCCAGCAGTTACAAAGACAGCAACACAGATACGCAGTATTTT
cdr3_aa: CASSYKDSNTDTQYF

v_call: TRBV7-9
clone_size: .
d_call: TRBD1
j_call: TRBJ1-1
cdr3_nt: TGTGCCAGCAGCTCCATAGGACCACCGACAGGGGGCGATAACACTGAAGCTTTCTTT
cdr3_aa: CASSSIGPPTGGDNTEAFF

v_call: TRBV19
clone_size: .
d_call: .
j_call: TRBJ1-1
cdr3_nt: TGTGCCAGTAGTATACTGGTCTCAGTCAACACTGAAGCTTTCTTT
cdr3_aa: CASSILVSVNTEAFF

v_call: TRBV9
clone_size: few
d_call: .
j_call: TRBJ1-5
cdr3_nt: TGTGCCAGCAGCGTAGGGGGACTAGATCAGCCCCAGCATTTT
cdr3_aa: CASSVGGLDQPQHF

v_call: TRBV7-6
clone_size: once
d_call: .
j_call: TRBJ2-3
cdr3_nt: TGTGCCAGCAGCTTAGTTGGGGGCCGCACAGATACGCAGTATTTT
cdr3_aa: CASSLVGGRTDTQYF

v_call: TRBV9
clone_size: .
d_call: .
j_call: TRBJ2-7
cdr3_nt: TGTGCCAGCAGCGTAGGGGCGGAATACGAGCAGTACTTC
cdr3_aa: CASSVGAEYEQYF

v_call: TRBV25-1
clone_size: .
d_call: TRBD1
j_call: TRBJ1-5
cdr3_nt: TGTGCCAGCACCCCAGGACAGGGGGATCAGCCCCAGCATTTT
cdr3_aa: CASTPGQGDQPQHF

v_call: TRBV30
clone_size: .
d_call: TRBD2
j_call: TRBJ2-7
cdr3_nt: TGTGCCTGGATTCGTACTAGCGAGTCGGGCGAGCAGTACTTC
cdr3_aa: CAWIRTSESGEQYF

v_call: TRBV4-1
clone_size: .
d_call: .
j_call: TRBJ2-3
cdr3_nt: TGCGCCAGCAGCCAAGACCCGGGAGGGGGCTACACAGATACGCAGTATTTT
cdr3_aa: CASSQDPGGGYTDTQYF

v_call: TRBV6-1
clone_size: .
d_call: TRBD1
j_call: TRBJ2-7
cdr3_nt: TGTGCCAGCACCCTACCGGGACAGGGGGCCTACGAGCAGTACTTC
cdr3_aa: CASTLPGQGAYEQYF

v_call: TRBV27
clone_size: .
d_call: .
j_call: TRBJ2-3
cdr3_nt: TGTGCCAGCAGTTTCCTGGACCAGATCACAGATACGCAGTATTTT
cdr3_aa: CASSFLDQITDTQYF

v_call: TRBV5-1
clone_size: .
d_call: .
j_call: TRBJ2-1
cdr3_nt: TGCGCCAGCAGCAAGGGGGAGGGGGCGATATACAATGAGCAGTTCTTC
cdr3_aa: CASSKGEGAIYNEQFF

v_call: TRBV7-3
clone_size: few
d_call: .
j_call: TRBJ2-6
cdr3_nt: TGTGCCAGCAGCTCAAAGACAGGAATCCTCTCTGGGGCCAACGTCCTGACTTTC
cdr3_aa: CASSSKTGILSGANVLTF

v_call: TRBV9
clone_size: .
d_call: .
j_call: TRBJ1-3
cdr3_nt: TGTGCCAGCGGCGGTTCGGCGTCTGGAAACACCATATATTTT
cdr3_aa: CASGGSASGNTIYF

v_call: TRBV2
clone_size: .
d_call: TRBD2
j_call: TRBJ2-1
cdr3_nt: TGTGCCAGCACTCCCCCCCTAGCGGGGGCCCCTCATGAGCAGTTCTTC
cdr3_aa: CASTPPLAGAPHEQFF

v_call: TRBV5-8
clone_size: .
d_call: TRBD1
j_call: TRBJ2-7
cdr3_nt: TGTGCCAGCAGCATCGACCGGGACAGGGTAACCTACGAGCAGTACTTC
cdr3_aa: CASSIDRDRVTYEQYF

v_call: TRBV7-9
clone_size: .
d_call: .
j_call: TRBJ2-1
cdr3_nt: TGTGCCAGCAGCTCCTTTGGACTGGAGTACAATGAGCAGTTCTTC
cdr3_aa: CASSSFGLEYNEQFF

v_call: TRBV30
clone_size: .
d_call: TRBD1
j_call: TRBJ2-7
cdr3_nt: TGTGCCTGGAGTGTAACACAGGGGGCTAAAGAGCAGTACTTC
cdr3_aa: CAWSVTQGAKEQYF

v_call: TRBV9
clone_size: .
d_call: .
j_call: TRBJ2-3
cdr3_nt: TGTGCCAGCAGCGTAGAGTGGCGCCGAAGTGGGGACACAGATACGCAGTATTTT
cdr3_aa: CASSVEWRRSGDTDTQYF

v_call: TRBV16
clone_size: .
d_call: TRBD1
j_call: TRBJ2-7
cdr3_nt: TGTGCCAGCCAAGCGTCGGGACAGGGCTCCTACGAGCAGTACTTC
cdr3_aa: CASQASGQGSYEQYF